Listed below are T cell receptor beta chains from one sample, sequenced in a study of cytomegalovirus exposure and HLA in healthy donors. The data were produced by immunoSEQ multiplex PCR, yet TCRdb's version contains in-frame clones alone and is incomplete. The table lists fewer than 110,000 clones, around 78% of them singletons. Sequencing was performed on PBMCs. Every receptor here comes from a man aged 25-40 years in good health and CMV-seronegative. The CDR3 runs from the conserved cysteine through the conserved F or W. D genes are given only for firm matches. Not all rows give a size; the values are once, few, many and, for expanded clones, a class.

V: TRBV5-1
length: 14
D: TRBD1
J: TRBJ1-2
size: few
DNA: TGCGCCAGCAGCTTGGGGACAGGCTTCTATGGCTACACCTTC
CDR3: CASSLGTGFYGYTF

V: TRBV10-3
length: 14
D: TRBD2
J: TRBJ2-1
size: NA
DNA: TGTGCCATCAGTGGGCTAGCGGGGACCAATGAGCAGTTCTTC
CDR3: CAISGLAGTNEQFF

V: TRBV5-1
length: 16
D: TRBD1
J: TRBJ2-7
size: NA
DNA: TGCGCCAGCAGCTCGGGGACAGGGGAACCTTGGGGCGAGCAGTACTTC
CDR3: CASSSGTGEPWGEQYF

V: TRBV2
length: 14
D: NA
J: TRBJ1-2
size: few
DNA: TGTGCCAGCAGTGAAAGGGAGAGTAACTATGGCTACACCTTC
CDR3: CASSERESNYGYTF

V: TRBV7-9
length: 16
D: TRBD1
J: TRBJ1-2
size: NA
DNA: TGTGCCAGCAGCTATGACAGGGGGCACGTAAACTATGGCTACACCTTC
CDR3: CASSYDRGHVNYGYTF

V: TRBV7-7
length: 17
D: TRBD1
J: TRBJ2-2
size: NA
DNA: TGTGCCAGCAGCCCGTGGATGGGGACAGGGGTCCCCGGGGAGCTGTTTTTT
CDR3: CASSPWMGTGVPGELFF

V: TRBV28
length: 16
D: NA
J: TRBJ1-5
size: NA
DNA: TGTGCCAGCAGCCAATCTACAGTTCGGTTTAATCAGCCCCAGCATTTT
CDR3: CASSQSTVRFNQPQHF

V: TRBV6-6
length: 15
D: TRBD1
J: TRBJ1-5
size: NA
DNA: TGTGCCAGCACAAACAAGGGGGCAAGCAATCAGCCCCAGCATTTT
CDR3: CASTNKGASNQPQHF

V: TRBV5-6
length: 15
D: TRBD1
J: TRBJ1-2
size: few
DNA: TGTGCCAGCAGCTTGGGGGGACAGGGACAGTTTGGCTACACCTTC
CDR3: CASSLGGQGQFGYTF

V: TRBV5-1
length: 13
D: NA
J: TRBJ1-1
size: NA
DNA: TGCGCCAGCAGCTCCACAGCGAACACTGAAGCTTTCTTT
CDR3: CASSSTANTEAFF

V: TRBV5-1
length: 16
D: TRBD1
J: TRBJ1-1
size: NA
DNA: TGCGCCAGCAGCTTTTTGGCAGGGGGTATGAACACTGAAGCTTTCTTT
CDR3: CASSFLAGGMNTEAFF

V: TRBV5-6
length: 16
D: TRBD2
J: TRBJ2-1
size: NA
DNA: TGTGCCAGCAGCTTGGTGGGGACTACCGTAGTCAATGAGCAGTTCTTC
CDR3: CASSLVGTTVVNEQFF

V: TRBV7-7
length: 17
D: TRBD2
J: TRBJ2-5
size: once
DNA: TGTGCCAGCAGCTTAGGTGGGACTAGCGGGGGGATAGAGACCCAGTACTTC
CDR3: CASSLGGTSGGIETQYF

V: TRBV28
length: 16
D: NA
J: TRBJ2-1
size: NA
DNA: TGTGCCAGCAGTCGATACAGGTTAGGCTCCTACAATGAGCAGTTCTTC
CDR3: CASSRYRLGSYNEQFF

V: TRBV12-5
length: 15
D: TRBD1
J: TRBJ2-1
size: NA
DNA: TGTGCTAGTGGTAATCCGGGACAGGGTACGGATGAGCAGTTCTTC
CDR3: CASGNPGQGTDEQFF

V: TRBV28
length: 14
D: NA
J: TRBJ2-7
size: NA
DNA: TGTGCCAGCAAGGTAGGCAGGGTCGCGGGGGAGCAGTACTTC
CDR3: CASKVGRVAGEQYF

V: TRBV28
length: 16
D: NA
J: TRBJ2-1
size: NA
DNA: TGTGCCAGCCCCACGCCGGCGGGAATATCCTACAATGAGCAGTTCTTC
CDR3: CASPTPAGISYNEQFF

V: TRBV4-2
length: 19
D: TRBD2
J: TRBJ2-2
size: NA
DNA: TGTGCCAGCAGCCATGTCCAGGGTAGCGGGGGCCAGAACACCGGGGAGCTGTTTTTT
CDR3: CASSHVQGSGGQNTGELFF

V: TRBV5-1
length: 14
D: TRBD1
J: TRBJ2-5
size: NA
DNA: TGCGCCAGCAGCTTGAGTGGGACAGGAGAGACCCAGTACTTC
CDR3: CASSLSGTGETQYF

V: TRBV13
length: 12
D: TRBD2
J: TRBJ2-1
size: once
DNA: TGTGCCAGCAGCTTGACAGCGGGGGAGCAGTTCTTC
CDR3: CASSLTAGEQFF

V: TRBV11-2
length: 13
D: NA
J: TRBJ1-2
size: NA
DNA: TGTGCCAGCAGCCCCATGTCGGGGTATGGCTACACCTTC
CDR3: CASSPMSGYGYTF

V: TRBV7-9
length: 13
D: NA
J: TRBJ1-1
size: NA
DNA: TGTGCCAGCAGCGCGACAGGGAACACTGAAGCTTTCTTT
CDR3: CASSATGNTEAFF

V: TRBV28
length: 14
D: NA
J: TRBJ1-5
size: NA
DNA: TGTGCCAGCAGCCCCCGGTTCGTTGATCAGCCCCAGCATTTT
CDR3: CASSPRFVDQPQHF

V: TRBV28
length: 16
D: TRBD1
J: TRBJ2-7
size: once
DNA: TGTGCCAGCAGGCGGTCATACCGGACAGGCTCCTACGAGCAGTACTTC
CDR3: CASRRSYRTGSYEQYF

V: TRBV11-2
length: 15
D: NA
J: TRBJ1-1
size: NA
DNA: TGTGCCAGCAGCTACGATCCAGGGGTATGGACTGAAGCTTTCTTT
CDR3: CASSYDPGVWTEAFF

V: TRBV6-1
length: 10
D: NA
J: TRBJ2-7
size: few
DNA: TGTGCCAGCGACAGCCTAGAGCAGTACTTC
CDR3: CASDSLEQYF

V: TRBV7-6
length: 15
D: TRBD2
J: TRBJ2-5
size: NA
DNA: TGTGCCAGCAGGGACCGGCTAGCGGGAGAAGAGACCCAGTACTTC
CDR3: CASRDRLAGEETQYF

V: TRBV5-1
length: 15
D: TRBD2
J: TRBJ2-3
size: few
DNA: TGCGCCAGCAGTCCTCTAGCGGGAGGTGCGGATACGCAGTATTTT
CDR3: CASSPLAGGADTQYF

V: TRBV2
length: 13
D: NA
J: TRBJ1-2
size: NA
DNA: TGTGCCAGCAGCAATCAGGGTCGGCAGGGCTACACCTTC
CDR3: CASSNQGRQGYTF

V: TRBV28
length: 14
D: NA
J: TRBJ2-7
size: once
DNA: TGTGCCAGCAATCTCGACAGGCCGCCCTACGAGCAGTACTTC
CDR3: CASNLDRPPYEQYF

V: TRBV6-6
length: 11
D: NA
J: TRBJ2-1
size: NA
DNA: TGTGCCAGCACCACCGACAGGTGGCAGTTCTTC
CDR3: CASTTDRWQFF

V: TRBV19
length: 13
D: NA
J: TRBJ1-4
size: NA
DNA: TGTGCCAGTAGTATTCGTGAGAGGGAAAAACTGTTTTTT
CDR3: CASSIREREKLFF

V: TRBV6-5
length: 16
D: NA
J: TRBJ2-1
size: NA
DNA: TGTGCCAGCAGTTACGGGGGGGGCGGTGAAAACAATGAGCAGTTCTTC
CDR3: CASSYGGGGENNEQFF